What follows are 8 T cell receptor beta chains derived from one specimen sequenced in a study of low-dose radiotherapy and immunotherapy resistance in tumors. This sample's time point: after trial treatment. Regarding treatment: LDRT plus nivolumab, ipilimumab, low-dose cyclophosphamide and aspirin (RACIN trial). Alpha- and beta-chain coverage of first-strand cDNA came from TRAV- and TRBV-specific primers. TCRs were amplified for roughly 20 PCR cycles with a constant-region primer and V-primer adapter. TCRdb passed the reads through MiXCR, listing each CDR3 protein once. The repertoire consists of about 58,000 distinct CDR3 sequences, with around 23% occurring once and the leading ten covering roughly 6.7%. This sample comprised PBMCs, obtained after low-dose radiotherapy plus immunotherapy. The source is a male donor with prostate cancer.

The V call is TRBV5-1, the J call TRBJ2-7, with 7 bases that match TRBD1. Germline V gene sequence: CDR1 SGHRS, CDR2 YFSETQ. This CDR3 is built from 14 residues. Trimming at V came to 2 bases and at J to 2 bases, leaving 4 bases not matched to a gene. The CDR3 sequence is CASSLGQEPYEQYF. CDR3 in DNA: TGCGCCAGCAGCTTAGGACAGGAACCCTACGAGCAGTACTTC.

This clonotype has a count of ten or more. The DNA for the CDR3 is TGCAGTGCTAGAGATCCAGCGGGGGGCCAAGAGACCCAGTACTTC. It codes for CSARDPAGGQETQYF. The rearrangement joins TRBV20-1 to TRBJ2-5; 9 nucleotides align to TRBD2. Germline V gene lookup returns CDR1 DFQATT and CDR2 SNEGSKA (reference sequence). The CDR3 consists of 15 residues. V dropped 0 bases and J dropped 1; count of bases not matched to a gene: 3.

This clonotype was seen at least ten times. The chain is built from TRBV7-2 and TRBJ1-4; no reliable D call. Looked up from germline, CDR1 is SGHTA and CDR2 is FQGNSA. The V end was cut by 8 bases, the J end by 0 bases, with 7 bases between. The CDR3 runs to 13 residues. CDR3 nucleotide sequence: TGTGCCAGCGGGCTTGCAACTAATGAAAAACTGTTTTTT. Protein sequence: CASGLATNEKLFF.

This clonotype was detected a few times. J is TRBJ1-1 and V is TRBV5-1, with 11 nucleotides matching TRBD1. The CDR3 is 17 residues long. Germline CDR1 and CDR2: SGHRS and YFSETQ. V was clipped by 3 bases and J by 4 bases; unmatched bases: 11. CDR3: CASSSGTGGRLSTEAFF. The CDR3 DNA sequence: TGCGCCAGCAGCTCGGGGACAGGGGGTAGGTTGAGCACTGAAGCTTTCTTT. Full variable domain (remainder filled in from reference TRBV5-1 and TRBJ1-1): KAGVTQTPRYLIKTRGQQVTLSCSPISGHRSVSWYQQTPGQGLQFLFEYFSETQRNKGNFPGRFSGRQFSNSRSEMNVSTLELGDSALYLCASSSGTGGRLSTEAFFGQGTRLTVV.

The chain couples TRBV7-9 to TRBJ1-1, with D hard to call. CDR1 and CDR2 from the germline V gene are SEHNR and FQNEAQ (reference sequence). CDR3 length equals 16 residues. The V end lost 2 bases, the J end lost 0 bases, and 13 bases lay between the germline ends. The DNA of the CDR3 is TGTGCCAGCAGCTTATTTCCGGGTTCGATGAACACTGAAGCTTTCTTT. Its protein is CASSLFPGSMNTEAFF.

With regard to this clonotype: Only one base separates this from a far larger clonotype, so it likely reflects a read error. The chain combines TRBV4-1 with TRBJ2-7; TRBD1 matches at 7 bases. Germline V gene data show CDR1 as MGHRA and CDR2 as YSYEKL. The junction had 8 bases not matched to a gene; V was cut back by 2 bases and J by 7 bases. This CDR3 is 14 amino acids long. The CDR3 DNA reads as TGCGCCAGCAGCCAACCGGGACAGTACAATGAGCAGTACTTC. This encodes CASSQPGQYNEQYF.

This clonotype was seen at least ten times. The rearrangement links TRBV7-6 to TRBJ2-5; 7 positions match TRBD2. CDR1 is SGHVS and CDR2 is FNYEAQ in the germline V gene. CDR3 length: 14 residues. V shed 6 bases, J shed 5 bases, and the junction held 9 bases outside the gene matches. CDR3 sequence: CASSRSGTGETQYF. The CDR3 nucleotides are TGTGCCAGCAGTCGAAGCGGGACCGGGGAGACCCAGTACTTC.

In this sample, this clonotype turned up many times. This chain links TRBV7-9 with TRBJ1-1; D remains ambiguous. Per germline, CDR1 SEHNR and CDR2 FQNEAQ (reference sequence). The V end was cut by 3 bases, the J end by 4 bases, with 6 bases between. This CDR3 has 12 residues. For the CDR3, the DNA is TGTGCCAGCAGCTTCGAGGGCACTGAAGCTTTCTTT. This sequence encodes CASSFEGTEAFF.